The rows below give T cell receptor beta chains drawn from one sample of a study of human T cells and chemical hapten exposure. One entry per CDR3 protein results from TCRdb running MiXCR on the RACE reads. This sample has some 45,000 distinct CDR3 sequences, with 3.5% to 4.5% found just once. The sample consisted of whole blood. These receptor sequences come from a human donor in good health. Some clones in this sample may be carry-over from other donors' samples. Both conserved end residues are part of each CDR3. D genes are given only for firm matches. Where a row states a size, it is once, few, many or the class of an expanded clone; other rows omit it.

>15|TRBJ2-2|TRBV5-1|NA|many
TGCGCCAGCAGCTTGGACCGTCAGGACACCGGGGAGCTGTTTTTT
CASSLDRQDTGELFF
>14|TRBJ2-7|TRBV27|NA|many
TGTGCCAGCAGTTCCTCAACAGGGCCCTACGAGCAGTACTTC
CASSSSTGPYEQYF
>16|TRBJ2-1|TRBV5-6|TRBD2|many
TGTGCCAGCGCCCTAATGGGGCTAGCGGAGGACAATGAGCAGTTCTTC
CASALMGLAEDNEQFF
>14|TRBJ1-2|TRBV5-1|NA|many
TGCGCCAGCAGCTTGTATTCCGTGAAAGATGGCTACACCTTC
CASSLYSVKDGYTF
>14|TRBJ2-5|TRBV2|TRBD1|NA
TGTGCCAGCAGCAGACAGGGGGCTGGAGAGACCCAGTACTTC
CASSRQGAGETQYF
>15|TRBJ1-5|TRBV20-1|NA|many
TGCAGTGCTAGAGCCGAGGTCCGAACGGGTCAGCCCCAGCATTTT
CSARAEVRTGQPQHF
>15|TRBJ2-4|TRBV28|TRBD2|many
TGTGCCAGCAGTTTATATGGACTAGCGGCAAACATTCAGTACTTC
CASSLYGLAANIQYF
>13|TRBJ1-5|TRBV29-1|TRBD1|many
TGCAGCGTGGGACAGAGCCTCAATCAGCCCCAGCATTTT
CSVGQSLNQPQHF
>16|TRBJ1-1|TRBV6-5|NA|many
TGTGCCAGCAGTCCATCCCGTCAGATTATGAACACTGAAGCTTTCTTT
CASSPSRQIMNTEAFF
>14|TRBJ2-7|TRBV20-1|NA|many
TGCAGTGCTAGAGTGTCGACTAGTCTCGACGAGCAGTACTTC
CSARVSTSLDEQYF
>16|TRBJ2-7|TRBV27|TRBD1|many
TGTGCCAGCAGTAGACAAAGAACAGGGGGTCCCTACGAGCAGTACTTC
CASSRQRTGGPYEQYF
>15|TRBJ1-1|TRBV19|TRBD1|NA
TGTGCCAGTAGTCCGGGACAGTGGGGAGGCACTGAAGCTTTCTTT
CASSPGQWGGTEAFF
>15|TRBJ1-1|TRBV18|NA|many
TGTGCCAGCTCACCCAGTGCCAGATCGAACACTGAAGCTTTCTTT
CASSPSARSNTEAFF
>19|TRBJ2-1|TRBV5-4|TRBD1|NA
TGTGCCAGCAGCTTGGCCGGGACAGGGCGGTCCCTCTCCTACAATGAGCAGTTCTTC
CASSLAGTGRSLSYNEQFF
>12|TRBJ2-3|TRBV10-2|NA|many
TGCGCCAGCAGTGTCTCGAGGGATACGCAGTATTTT
CASSVSRDTQYF
>14|TRBJ2-5|TRBV20-1|TRBD1|many
TGCAGTGCCGCCGGACAGGCATACCAAGAGACCCAGTACTTC
CSAAGQAYQETQYF
>15|TRBJ2-5|TRBV3-1|TRBD2|few
TGTGCCAGCAGCCCCCGGGGAAGCGGGGGGGAGACCCAGTACTTC
CASSPRGSGGETQYF
>19|TRBJ2-3|TRBV24-1|TRBD2|many
TGTGCCACCAGTGATTTCACCCGCCAGACTAGCGGGCTCACAGATACGCAGTATTTT
CATSDFTRQTSGLTDTQYF
>15|TRBJ2-3|TRBV3-1|NA|many
TGTGCCAGCAGCCTTACTAATCGAGTCATGGATACGCAGTATTTT
CASSLTNRVMDTQYF
>15|TRBJ2-7|TRBV28|NA|many
TGTGCCAGCAGTTCGCGGAGGGGGGGGTCCTACGAGCAGTACTTC
CASSSRRGGSYEQYF
>14|TRBJ2-7|TRBV20-1|TRBD2|many
TGCAGTGCCGCTCCGCGGGAGTTCTCCTACGAGCAGTACTTC
CSAAPREFSYEQYF
>14|TRBJ1-1|TRBV28|TRBD1|many
TGTGCCAGCAGTTTTGGGACAGGGGGTACATATGCTTTCTTT
CASSFGTGGTYAFF
>16|TRBJ1-4|TRBV3-1|NA|many
TGTGCCAGCAGCCAAAGGTCGGGGGCTACTAATGAAAAACTGTTTTTT
CASSQRSGATNEKLFF
>13|TRBJ2-1|TRBV20-1|NA|NA
TGCAGTGCTGTGGGTCCGACGGGGCGTGAGCAGTTCTTC
CSAVGPTGREQFF
>16|TRBJ2-7|TRBV4-1|NA|NA
TGCGCCAGCAGCCAAGGGCGGGGCCCATTATGGGATGAGCAGTACTTC
CASSQGRGPLWDEQYF
>15|TRBJ2-7|TRBV12-3/TRBV12-4|TRBD2|few
TGTGCCAGCAGTTTAGTCCCGGGAGGCGCCTACGAGCAGTACTTC
CASSLVPGGAYEQYF
>16|TRBJ2-5|TRBV5-6|NA|many
TGTGCCAGCAGCTGGGTTCGCGGGGCTAATCAAGAGACCCAGTACTTC
CASSWVRGANQETQYF
>14|TRBJ2-3|TRBV12-3/TRBV12-4|NA|few
TGTGCCAGCACCTCCCCGACTAGTCGCGATACGCAGTATTTT
CASTSPTSRDTQYF
>14|TRBJ2-7|TRBV27|NA|many
TGTGCCAGCAGCCTAGGTGTCCCCGAGGATGGGCAGTACTTC
CASSLGVPEDGQYF
>13|TRBJ2-5|TRBV4-1|NA|NA
TGCGCCAGCAGCCAAGCAGGTCTAGAGACCCAGTACTTC
CASSQAGLETQYF
>15|TRBJ2-3|TRBV28|NA|many
TGTGCCAGCAGTACTCCGGGACCACCACAGGATACGCAGTATTTT
CASSTPGPPQDTQYF
>13|TRBJ1-1|TRBV6-6|NA|many
TGTGCCAGCAGCGCGACACCGAACACTGAAGCTTTCTTT
CASSATPNTEAFF
>14|TRBJ1-1|TRBV20-1|NA|NA
TGCAGTGCTACCAGGGAGGTGACGAACACTGAAGCTTTCTTT
CSATREVTNTEAFF
>15|TRBJ2-1|TRBV20-1|TRBD1|many
TGCAGTGCACCCGGACAGGGGGCGGACTACAATGAGCAGTTCTTC
CSAPGQGADYNEQFF
>17|TRBJ1-4|TRBV6-5|TRBD1|few
TGTGCCAGCAGTTACTCGAGTAAAGGGACAGGTCGGAAAAAACTGTTTTTT
CASSYSSKGTGRKKLFF
>15|TRBJ2-1|TRBV5-4|TRBD2|NA
TGTGCCAGCAGCTTACGAGCGGGAGCGAGGGACGAGCAGTTCTTC
CASSLRAGARDEQFF
>14|TRBJ2-7|TRBV20-1|NA|few
TGCAGTGCTCAGGCTAGGACCGGTGCCTACGAGCAGTACTTC
CSAQARTGAYEQYF
>15|TRBJ2-1|TRBV20-1|NA|many
TGCAGTGCTAGAGATGCAGCCTCCCCTTACAATGAGCAGTTCTTC
CSARDAASPYNEQFF
>19|TRBJ2-4|TRBV3-1|NA|few
TGTGCCAGCAGCCAAGATATCGGTCCAGCGGGTCTAGCCAAAAACATTCAGTACTTC
CASSQDIGPAGLAKNIQYF
>15|TRBJ2-1|TRBV19|NA|few
TGTGCCAGTAGTCCGGGAAGTCCTCTAGGCAATGAGCAGTTCTTC
CASSPGSPLGNEQFF
>14|TRBJ2-7|TRBV6-6|NA|NA
TGTGCCAGCAGTTACGACGGCGGCACCTACGAGCAGTACTTC
CASSYDGGTYEQYF
>12|TRBJ2-7|TRBV29-1|NA|many
TGCAGCGTTGCCACACCTCACTACGAGCAGTACTTC
CSVATPHYEQYF
>15|TRBJ2-5|TRBV28|NA|many
TGTGCCAGCAGTTTGAGGGAAATCGACCAAGAGACCCAGTACTTC
CASSLREIDQETQYF
>16|TRBJ2-2|TRBV18|TRBD1|many
TGTGCCAGCTCACCGTCGGGACAGGGAAATACCGGGGAGCTGTTTTTT
CASSPSGQGNTGELFF
>15|TRBJ1-1|TRBV5-1|NA|many
TGCGCCAGCAGCTTCAAACTTTGGATGAACACTGAAGCTTTCTTT
CASSFKLWMNTEAFF
>12|TRBJ1-4|TRBV11-2|NA|many
TGTGCCAGCAGCCCCGATGGCCCTAAACTGTTTTTT
CASSPDGPKLFF
>11|TRBJ2-3|TRBV12-3/TRBV12-4|NA|many
TGTGCCAGCACGGGCACAGATACGCAGTATTTT
CASTGTDTQYF
>13|TRBJ2-5|TRBV19|NA|many
TGTGCCAGTAGTCCTCCGGGGTTGATGACCCAGTACTTC
CASSPPGLMTQYF
>14|TRBJ2-7|TRBV23-1|TRBD1|many
TGCGGGACCCCGGGACAGGGTGCGTCCTACGAGCAGTACTTC
CGTPGQGASYEQYF
>15|TRBJ2-3|TRBV27|TRBD2|many
TGTGCCAGCATCCGAAGCGGGAGGGCGACAGATACGCAGTATTTT
CASIRSGRATDTQYF